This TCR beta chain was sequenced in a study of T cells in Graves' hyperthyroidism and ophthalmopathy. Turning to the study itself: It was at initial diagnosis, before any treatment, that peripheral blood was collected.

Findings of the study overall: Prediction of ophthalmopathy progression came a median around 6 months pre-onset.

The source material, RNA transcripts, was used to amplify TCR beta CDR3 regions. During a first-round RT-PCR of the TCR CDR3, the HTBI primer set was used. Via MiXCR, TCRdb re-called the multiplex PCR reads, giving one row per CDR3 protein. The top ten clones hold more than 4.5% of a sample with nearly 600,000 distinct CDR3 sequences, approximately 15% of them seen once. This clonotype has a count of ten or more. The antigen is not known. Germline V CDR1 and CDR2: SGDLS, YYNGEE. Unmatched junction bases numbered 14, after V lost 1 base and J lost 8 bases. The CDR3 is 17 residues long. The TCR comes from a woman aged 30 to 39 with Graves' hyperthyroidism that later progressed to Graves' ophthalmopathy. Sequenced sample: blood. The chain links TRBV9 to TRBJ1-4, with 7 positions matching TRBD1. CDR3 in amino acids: CASSVYPLTGMGEKLFF. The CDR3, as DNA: TGTGCCAGCAGCGTATACCCCCTGACAGGGATGGGGGAAAAACTGTTTTTT.